This TCR beta chain came from a study of shared clonotypes between healthy human individuals (TCRdb year 2020). Describing the broader study: Two women and a few men aged 18 to 49 years were included in the cohort. Per donor, three plates each were used for CD4 naive and CD4 memory, two for CD8 naive, and one for CD8 memory. The study deeply sequenced blood TCR repertoires of about five healthy adults to estimate repertoire size and the extent of clonotype sharing between individuals. Leukapheresis yielded between about 0.85 and 10 billion PBMCs per donor. Libraries were prepared and TCR repertoires were sequenced by different laboratories using diverse techniques, in order to increase sequencing depth and limit assay-specific biases.

Healthy HIV-negative adults with no recently reported acute infections or vaccinations were included as donors. Every donor was a Caucasian adult residing in Nashville, Tennessee, USA. Magnetic negative selection was used to enrich CD4+ T cells, after which naive cells were positively selected on CD45RA and the negative fraction became the memory subset. Blood was obtained by leukapheresis, after which PBMCs were separated by Ficoll-Histopaque density gradient centrifugation and cryopreserved in liquid nitrogen vapor phase. Purity and quantity of every magnetically sorted T cell population were checked by analytical flow cytometry. Each sorted fraction had its genomic DNA isolated and then quantified by UV absorbance on a Nanodrop 2000c. What the authors observed across the whole study: Pairwise subsampling led to the expectation that sequencing depth would affect the degree of clonotype sharing among donors. Across four donors, about 5.2% of naive CD4, approximately 3.6% of naive CD8, under 2.5% of memory CD4, and 0.4% of memory CD8 clonotypes were shared. Compared with non-shared clonotypes, the clonotypes found in all four sorted-subset donors had higher generation probabilities. Even with the large sequencing depth, rarefaction of the sorted-subset datasets indicated that sequencing was incomplete. The small number of donors limited the genetic and exposure-history diversity represented. Larger estimated clonotype richness was generally found for naive subsets than for memory subsets. Only blood was sampled, and tissue TCR repertoires likely differ from those in blood.

TCR CDR3 regions were amplified from genomic DNA by multiplex PCR using the deep immunoSEQ assay. Extracted genomic DNA from each cell subset was spread evenly across all wells of several immunoSEQ 96-well plates, with each plate serving as a replicate. For sorted subsets, roughly 200 ng of genomic DNA, equivalent to 25,000 to 35,000 T cell genomes, went into each replicate PCR. The purified libraries were quantified using a Qubit 3.0 fluorometer, sized with a Bioanalyzer 2100, and then quantified again using the KAPA Library Quantification kit. Every immunoSEQ 96-well plate was sequenced on a separate single-read 150-cycle Illumina NextSeq 550 flow cell. Per the authors' processing: Because the immunoSEQ output held only junctional sequences and lacked quality scores, the filtering could not match the filtering applied to full-length reads. Sequences were annotated with PyIR, a Python wrapper for IgBLAST v1.9, using IMGT germline references to assign V/J genes and CDR3. Reads with weak V/J assignments (E-value above 1e-6), missing CDR3, stop codons, out-of-frame junctions, or ambiguous translated residues were removed. V3J clonotypes were defined as sequences sharing an identical inferred V gene, J gene, and CDR3 amino acid sequence. The percentage overlap between two repertoires was calculated by dividing the number of shared unique clonotypes by the size of the smaller repertoire. Repertoire richness was assessed with RTK rarefaction, the Chao1 estimator, and Recon v2.1 estimates of unobserved clonotypes. Generation probabilities for all TCRbeta clonotypes obtained by the gDNA method from a few donors were computed using OLGA. The clones in this table, taken by TCRdb from immuneACCESS, are in-frame only. Not every clone is retained; where verified, under half of the shortfall comes from an unresolved V gene, and the cause of the rest is unknown. V and J calls plus clone size are reproduced from that table; the DNA served to infer D and trimming. The sample records more than 2,000,000 clones, 80% to 95% of which are singletons. The ten biggest clones cover 0.39% of the sample.

With regard to this clone: The antigen this receptor binds is unknown. Qualities for individual bases were not recorded, and no much larger clone is one base off.

Sequenced: naive CD4+ T cells from PBMCs. The cell subset or site label of this sample denotes: CD45RA+ positively selected. This clonotype originated in a man younger than 30 in good health. Some clones in this sample may be carry-over from other donors' samples.

The DNA sequence is given as TGTGCCAGCAGTTCGAGCCAGGATTACGAGCAGTACTTC. Translated, it gives CASSSSQDYEQYF. Recombination linked TRBV28 to TRBJ2-7; the D gene identity is not certain. The CDR3 numbers 13 residues from cysteine through phenylalanine. Of all the DNA, just the CDR3 is kept, 39 bases in frame from base 1. CDR1 is given as MDHEN and CDR2 as SYDVKM, both from the germline V gene. V is reduced by 4 bases and J by 4 bases, leaving a spacing of 11 bases between them.